This T cell receptor beta chain was sequenced in a study of technical replicates of blood from a handful of donors. The repertoire was sequenced with immunoSEQ multiplex PCR; TCRdb's copy has only in-frame clones and lacks some. Of more than 55,000 clones listed, 80% to 95% are singletons. This TCR came from a human donor in good health. Some clones in this sample may be carry-over from other donors' samples. The sequencing sample was made of PBMCs.

As DNA, the CDR3 is TGTGCCAGCAGTGAATCGGGGGGTTCTGACGAGCAGTACTTC. This gives the protein CASSESGGSDEQYF. The V call is TRBV2, the J call TRBJ2-7; 7 bases line up with TRBD2. The CDR3 runs 14 residues. V shed 2 bases, J shed 5 bases, and the junction held 6 bases outside the gene matches. The germline gives CDR1 SNHLY, CDR2 FYNNEI. The full variable domain, with the rest looked up from reference TRBV2 and TRBJ2-7, is EPEVTQTPSHQVTQMGQEVILRCVPISNHLYFYWYRQILGQKVEFLVSFYNNEISEKSEIFDDQFSVERPDGSNFTLKIRSTKLEDSAMYFCASSESGGSDEQYFGPGTRLTVT.